This entry concerns a single T cell receptor beta chain. Produced via immunoSEQ multiplex PCR; TCRdb's table is partial and in-frame only. The sample lists 53,000 or so clones; approximately 87% were seen once. This sample is part of a study of OX40 agonist ivuxolimab in advanced cancers. Study summary: Patients were dosed with the agonistic anti-OX40 (CD134) antibody ivuxolimab.

Germline CDR1 and CDR2: LGHNA and YSLEER. The CDR3 sequence is 16 residues long. The V and J ends lost 0 bases and 7 bases respectively, with 18 bases between them. V is TRBV4-3 and J is TRBJ1-2, with D perhaps matching TRBD1 (6 bases). The sequence derives from an adult with an advanced solid tumor such as melanoma, head and neck, liver or kidney cancer. The sample here was CD4+ or CD8+ T cells sorted from blood, taken in a trial of the OX40 agonist ivuxolimab. The CDR3 sequence is CASSQDPRGLYSGYTF. The CDR3 nucleotides read TGCGCCAGCAGCCAAGATCCGAGGGGGTTGTACTCTGGCTACACCTTC.